This TCR beta chain was retrieved from a study of blood T cell repertoires in COVID-19. Study background: Collection of acute and convalescent COVID-19 samples took place in the United States, Italy and Spain.

Assay used: immunoSEQ multiplex PCR; TCRdb lists only in-frame clones, some missing. This table holds 150,000 or so clones, around 90% found once. Looked up from germline, CDR1 is MNHEY and CDR2 is SVGEGT. CDR3 length: 14 amino acids. Trimming removed 0 bases from V and 9 bases from J; junction bases left unmatched: 2. Study members were between 18 and 89 years old and lived in 20 to 25 US regions. This chain links TRBV6-2 or TRBV6-3 with TRBJ2-2; 9 bases are shared with TRBD1. The sample was PBMCs or T cells enriched from blood (not recorded which). The receptor was derived from a woman aged 40 to 50 who had been exposed to COVID-19. The CDR3 DNA reads as TGTGCCAGCAGTTACTCTGGGACAGGGTGGGAGCTGTTTTTT. It encodes CASSYSGTGWELFF.